The T cell receptor beta chain described here comes from a study of blood T cell repertoires in COVID-19. V was pared by 0 bases and J by 6 bases, with 2 bases of the junction left unmatched. Per germline, CDR1 SGHTA and CDR2 FQGNSA. The CDR3 runs 15 residues. Sequencing used immunoSEQ multiplex PCR; TCRdb keeps in-frame clones, though not all of them. The sample has under 85,000 clones, 85% seen once. Sequenced input: peripheral blood. The rearrangement joins TRBV7-2 to TRBJ2-7, with 13 positions matching TRBD2. The receptor's source is a man older than 75 with acute or convalescent COVID-19. CDR3 in amino acids: CASSLARTSGSEQYF. The CDR3 DNA is TGTGCCAGCAGCTTAGCCCGGACTAGCGGGAGCGAGCAGTACTTC.